The clone carrying this T cell receptor (beta chain) has just a few counts. The germline V and J ends were trimmed by 5 bases and 4 bases, with 12 bases remaining between them. CDR1 is LNHDA, CDR2 SQIVND, per germline (reference sequence). The CDR3 contains 14 residues. The method was immunoSEQ multiplex PCR; TCRdb's version includes in-frame clones alone and lacks a portion of them. The profile shows some 200,000 clones, under 90% of them singletons. These data originate in a study of blood T cell repertoires in COVID-19. The sequence derives from a woman over 75 with COVID-19, enrolled during active disease. The sample was peripheral blood. This chain links TRBV19 with TRBJ2-1; D might be TRBD1 (6 bases). The CDR3 nucleotides are TGTGCCAGTAGTTGGTGGGGGCCTTACAATGAGCAGTTCTTC. Protein product: CASSWWGPYNEQFF.